This TCR beta chain comes out of a study of blood T cell repertoires in COVID-19. Looking at the study overall: Whether acute or convalescent, the COVID-19 samples came from the United States, Italy and Spain.

Authors' analysis steps: Cell counts per sample came from amplifying reference gene primers. Data came from immunoSEQ multiplex PCR; TCRdb stores just in-frame clones and leaves some out. That table supplies the V and J calls and clone size; D and trimming were determined from the DNA. Among under 200,000 clones listed, around 86% were seen once. Adults between roughly 18 and 89 years of age took part from 20 to 25 US areas. Researchers sorted participants into cohorts using their self-reported clinical history. Germline CDR1 is SGHTS and CDR2 is YDEGEE. The V end lost 4 bases, the J end lost 5 bases, and 18 bases lay between the germline ends. This CDR3 is 15 amino acids long.

The sequenced material came from PBMCs or T cells enriched from blood (not recorded which). This chain links TRBV5-8 with TRBJ2-5; tentatively, D is TRBD1 (6 bases). The clonotype originates from a middle-aged man with acute COVID-19. CDR3: CASSPLQGATETQYF. CDR3 bases: TGTGCCAGCAGCCCGCTACAGGGTGCCACGGAGACCCAGTACTTC.